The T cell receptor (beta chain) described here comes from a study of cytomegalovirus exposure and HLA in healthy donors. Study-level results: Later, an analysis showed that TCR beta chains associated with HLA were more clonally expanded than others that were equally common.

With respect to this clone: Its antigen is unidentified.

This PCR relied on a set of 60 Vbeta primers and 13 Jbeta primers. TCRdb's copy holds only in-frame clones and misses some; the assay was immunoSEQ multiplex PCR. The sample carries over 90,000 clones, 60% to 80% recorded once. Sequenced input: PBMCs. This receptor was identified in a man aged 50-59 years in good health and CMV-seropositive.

The CDR3 loop reads CASSPLATLEATQYF. The DNA for the CDR3 is TGTGCCAGTAGCCCCCTTGCCACCCTCGAAGCGACCCAGTACTTC. The chain uses TRBV19 and TRBJ2-5, with D unresolved. This CDR3 spans 15 amino acids. V was pared by 6 bases and J by 7 bases, with 21 bases between. CDR1 and CDR2 from the germline V gene are LNHDA and SQIVND (reference sequence). Supplemented by reference TRBV19 and TRBJ2-5, the full variable domain reads DGGITQSPKYLFRKEGQNVTLSCEQNLNHDAMYWYRQDPGQGLRLIYYSQIVNDFQKGDIAEGYSVSREKKESFPLTVTSAQKNPTAFYLCASSPLATLEATQYFGPGTRLLVL.